Each of the 32 T cell receptor beta chains below was sequenced from the same sample in a study of blood T cell repertoires in COVID-19. Sequenced by immunoSEQ multiplex PCR; TCRdb stores in-frame clones only, minus some. The table includes under 100,000 clones, 80% detected once. The sample was peripheral blood. These receptors originate from a woman in her thirties or forties with active or convalescent COVID-19.

The gene calls are TRBV7-9 and TRBJ1-3; D unresolved. Germline CDR1 reads SEHNR; CDR2 reads FQNEAQ (reference sequence). The length of the CDR3 is 13 residues. V lost 3 bases to trimming and J lost 4 bases, with 7 bases between them. The CDR3 is CASSLAVGNTIYF. CDR3 DNA sequence: TGTGCCAGCAGCTTGGCAGTCGGAAACACCATATATTTT. Combining the CDR3 with reference TRBV7-9 and TRBJ1-3 gives the whole variable domain DTGVSQNPRHKITKRGQNVTFRCDPISEHNRLYWYRQTLGQGPEFLTYFQNEAQLEKSRLLSDRFSAERPKGSFSTLEIQRTEQGDSAMYLCASSLAVGNTIYFGEGSWLTVV.

The gene calls are TRBV4-1 and TRBJ1-2; 7 bases fit TRBD1. There are 14 residues in the CDR3. Per the germline V gene, CDR1 is MGHRA and CDR2 is YSYEKL. Trimming cost V 1 base and J 8 bases; bases outside gene matches: 7. CDR3 bases: TGCGCCAGCAGCCAAGGGCCGACAGGGACCGGCTACACCTTC. Translation: CASSQGPTGTGYTF.

This clone was observed once. This chain connects TRBV11-2 to TRBJ2-2; 7 positions agree with TRBD1. The CDR3 covers 16 residues. Trimming at V came to 3 bases and at J to 7 bases, leaving 11 bases not matched to a gene. The germline V gene encodes CDR1 SGHAT and CDR2 FQNNGV. Here the CDR3 reads CASSLGQLFSGGELFF. The CDR3 DNA reads as TGTGCCAGCAGCTTGGGACAGCTTTTTTCGGGCGGGGAGCTGTTTTTT. Full variable domain (outside the CDR3, taken from reference TRBV11-2 and TRBJ2-2): EAGVAQSPRYKIIEKRQSVAFWCNPISGHATLYWYQQILGQGPKLLIQFQNNGVVDDSQLPKDRFSAERLKGVDSTLKIQPAKLEDSAVYLCASSLGQLFSGGELFFGEGSRLTVL.

With respect to this clone: Its ends do not fully match the called genes, so a read error is possible. The rearrangement joins TRBV19 to TRBJ1-5; D is uncertain. The length of the CDR3 is 13 residues. Germline loops: CDR1 LNHDA, CDR2 SQIVND (reference sequence). In DNA, the CDR3 is TGTGCCAGTAGTAGCGGTAGCCATCAGCCCCAGCATTTT. It yields the protein CASSSGSHQPQHF.

The chain combines TRBV6-6 with TRBJ2-4; 9 bases fit TRBD1. The germline CDR1 and CDR2 sequences are MNHNY and SVGAGI (reference sequence). This CDR3 comprises 16 residues. V gave up 5 bases and J gave up 1 base; unmatched junction bases: 6. The chain's CDR3 is CASSILGQGAKNIQYF. DNA of the CDR3: TGTGCCAGCAGTATCCTGGGACAGGGTGCCAAAAACATTCAGTACTTC.

The chain recombines TRBV28 with TRBJ1-6; D is perhaps TRBD1 (6 bases). Germline V CDR1 and CDR2: MDHEN, SYDVKM. This CDR3 contains 16 residues. The V gene lost 0 bases and the J gene lost 2 bases, with 8 bases spanning the gap. This CDR3 is CASSLWAGAYNSPLHF. The CDR3 nucleotides read TGTGCCAGCAGTTTATGGGCAGGGGCCTATAATTCACCCCTCCACTTT.

The CDR3 region has the DNA TGTGCCAGCTCACCACCGTACAGCCAAGAGACCCAGTACTTC. It codes for CASSPPYSQETQYF. The rearrangement links TRBV18 to TRBJ2-5; D ambiguous. Germline loops: CDR1 KGHSH, CDR2 LQKENI. V was clipped by 0 bases and J by 1 base, with 6 bases between them. The CDR3 contains 14 residues. The entire variable domain, with the rest obtained from reference TRBV18 and TRBJ2-5, is as follows: NAGVMQNPRHLVRRRGQEARLRCSPMKGHSHVYWYRQLPEEGLKFMVYLQKENIIDESGMPKERFSAEFPKEGPSILRIQQVVRGDSAAYFCASSPPYSQETQYFGPGTRLLVL.

V gene TRBV4-3 combines with J gene TRBJ2-7; D is possibly TRBD2 (6 bases). Trimming removed 1 base from V and 5 bases from J, with 15 bases in between. CDR1 LGHNA and CDR2 YSLEER come from the germline V gene. The CDR3 runs to 15 residues. The CDR3 loop is CASSQGPGRVDEQYF. The CDR3 DNA reads as TGCGCCAGCAGCCAAGGCCCCGGGAGAGTCGACGAGCAGTACTTC.

This clone is a singleton in its sample. The chain has TRBV7-8 and TRBJ2-5; D might be TRBD1 (6 bases). CDR1 and CDR2 (germline): SGHVS, FQNEAQ. V was pared by 5 bases and J by 5 bases, with 21 bases between. The CDR3 runs to 16 residues. CDR3: CASSAPPQGFGETQYF. CDR3 nucleotide sequence: TGTGCCAGCAGCGCCCCCCCACAGGGTTTTGGGGAGACCCAGTACTTC.

The chain is built from TRBV28 and TRBJ2-5, with 7 bases aligning to TRBD2. Germline-derived CDR1 and CDR2 are MDHEN and SYDVKM. This CDR3 is 15 amino acids long. V lost 0 bases and J lost 2; bases outside the gene matches: 3. CDR3 DNA sequence: TGTGCCAGCAGTTTATGGCGGGAGCGACAAGAGACCCAGTACTTC. It is translated as CASSLWRERQETQYF.

CDR3 DNA: TGTGCCAGCAGTTTGACAGGGCTCTATGGCTACACCTTC. Protein sequence: CASSLTGLYGYTF. The gene calls are TRBV6-6 and TRBJ1-2; 7 bases are shared with TRBD1. The CDR3 runs 13 residues. J lost 4 bases, V lost 4 bases, and 3 bases had no gene match. Germline V gene sequence: CDR1 MNHNY, CDR2 SVGAGI (reference sequence).

The chain is built from TRBV2 and TRBJ2-7; D unclear. Germline V CDR1 and CDR2: SNHLY, FYNNEI. V was trimmed by 6 bases and J by 0 bases, leaving 3 bases between them. This CDR3 is built from 11 residues. Here the CDR3 DNA reads TGTGCCAGCAGGAGCTCCTACGAGCAGTACTTC. Translated: CASRSSYEQYF.

The chain has TRBV2 and TRBJ2-2; 9 bases are shared with TRBD2. Germline CDR1 and CDR2: SNHLY and FYNNEI. J gave up 7 bases and V 8 bases, and 5 bases lay outside the gene matches. This CDR3 comprises 13 residues. Written as DNA, the CDR3 is TGTGCCAGCCGGCGGGGGGGCGACGGGGAGCTGTTTTTT. This sequence encodes CASRRGGDGELFF. The entire variable domain, with the rest obtained from reference TRBV2 and TRBJ2-2, is as follows: EPEVTQTPSHQVTQMGQEVILRCVPISNHLYFYWYRQILGQKVEFLVSFYNNEISEKSEIFDDQFSVERPDGSNFTLKIRSTKLEDSAMYFCASRRGGDGELFFGEGSRLTVL.

V gene TRBV7-2 combines with J gene TRBJ2-1; a weak D match, TRBD2 (5 bases). V lost 3 bases, J lost 0 bases, and 9 bases lay in between. The CDR3 consists of 15 residues. CDR1 SGHTA and CDR2 FQGNSA come from the germline V gene. The CDR3 sequence: CASSLAGLSYNEQFF. CDR3 coding DNA: TGTGCCAGCAGCTTGGCGGGCCTCTCCTACAATGAGCAGTTCTTC.

The rearrangement links TRBV5-3 to TRBJ1-4; D is uncertain. TRBV5-3 is assigned to the ORF class and has an uncertain function. The CDR3 contains 17 residues. The V end was cut by 4 bases, the J end by 0 bases, with 16 bases between. CDR3 coding DNA: TGTGCCAGAAGCCGAATACTGCCTATGTCAACTAATGAAAAACTGTTTTTT. This translates into CARSRILPMSTNEKLFF.

This clone showed up just a few times. The CDR3 nucleotides read TGCGCCAGCAGCCGAACAGGGGCGTACAATGAGCAGTTCTTC. This sequence encodes CASSRTGAYNEQFF. V gene TRBV4-1 combines with J gene TRBJ2-1; 7 bases map to TRBD1. The junction had 4 bases not matched to a gene; V was cut back by 4 bases and J by 4 bases. The CDR3 is made up of 14 amino acids. The germline CDR1 and CDR2 sequences are MGHRA and YSYEKL.

The chain couples TRBV7-2 to TRBJ2-7, with 7 positions matching TRBD1. The CDR3 has 15 residues. Losses at the gene ends were 5 bases for V and 0 bases for J; bases not matched to a gene: 7. Germline CDR1 is SGHTA and CDR2 is FQGNSA. Here the CDR3 reads CASSPQGDTSYEQYF. The CDR3 nucleotides are TGTGCCAGCAGCCCCCAGGGGGACACCTCCTACGAGCAGTACTTC.

J is TRBJ1-1 and V is TRBV27; TRBD1 might be the D (5 bases). CDR3 length: 13 residues. Germline CDR1 MNHEY, CDR2 SMNVEV (reference sequence). Trimming took off 5 bases at V and 3 bases at J, with 10 bases between the two ends. The DNA of the CDR3 is TGTGCCAGCAGTCCCCGGGGGGACACTGAAGCTTTCTTT. Protein: CASSPRGDTEAFF.

The genes are TRBV6-5 and TRBJ2-2; D may be TRBD2 (5 bases). The V and J ends lost 7 bases and 4 bases respectively, with 13 bases between them. Germline CDR1 and CDR2: MNHEY and SVGAGI. The CDR3 spans 14 residues. The CDR3: CASKAGRSTGELFF. The CDR3 nucleotides read TGTGCCAGCAAGGCGGGTCGCAGCACCGGGGAGCTGTTTTTT.

This clone has more than one count but fewer than ten. The chain is built from TRBV19 and TRBJ2-7; D perhaps matches TRBD1 (6 bases). V lost 3 bases and J lost 0, with 9 bases in between. Germline lookup yields CDR1 LNHDA and CDR2 SQIVND (reference sequence). This CDR3 spans 14 amino acids. The CDR3, as DNA: TGTGCCAGTAGTATTGCAGGGGACTCCTACGAGCAGTACTTC. Its translation: CASSIAGDSYEQYF.

The chain carries TRBV30 and TRBJ1-5; 9 bases match TRBD1. The V gene's germline CDR1 is GTSNPN and CDR2 SVGIG (reference sequence). Losses at the gene ends were 0 bases for V and 5 bases for J; bases not matched to a gene: 11. The CDR3 consists of 17 residues. CDR3 in DNA: TGTGCCTGGAGTGTACCGGGACAGGGAAGGAGAGATCAGCCCCAGCATTTT. It yields the protein CAWSVPGQGRRDQPQHF.

The chain has TRBV11-2 and TRBJ2-5; 7 nucleotides agree with TRBD1. Looked up from germline, CDR1 is SGHAT and CDR2 is FQNNGV. V was clipped by 1 base and J by 5 bases; unmatched bases: 4. CDR3 length: 14 residues. The CDR3 DNA sequence: TGTGCCAGCAGCTTAGGAGGGGGCGCGGAGACCCAGTACTTC. It codes for CASSLGGGAETQYF.

J is TRBJ2-1 and V is TRBV18, with TRBD2 identical over 9 bases. Unmatched junction bases numbered 8, after V lost 2 bases and J lost 6 bases. The CDR3 sequence is 16 residues long. From germline, CDR1 is KGHSH and CDR2 LQKENI. The CDR3 protein is CASSPKIAGVGNEQFF. CDR3 nucleotides: TGTGCCAGCTCACCAAAGATAGCGGGGGTCGGCAATGAGCAGTTCTTC.

This clone was recorded many times. This chain connects TRBV9 to TRBJ2-7; 9 positions agree with TRBD2. The germline V gene encodes CDR1 SGDLS and CDR2 YYNGEE. This CDR3 is 15 amino acids long. The V gene end was trimmed by 4 bases and the J gene end by 6 bases; junction bases not matched to a gene: 11. The CDR3, as DNA: TGTGCCAGCAGCCCGTTAGCGGGAGATCCCCCCGAGCAGTACTTC. Translated, it gives CASSPLAGDPPEQYF. Full variable domain (outside the CDR3, taken from reference TRBV9 and TRBJ2-7): DSGVTQTPKHLITATGQRVTLRCSPRSGDLSVYWYQQSLDQGLQFLIQYYNGEERAKGNILERFSAQQFPDLHSELNLSSLELGDSALYFCASSPLAGDPPEQYFGPGTRLTVT.

The chain employs TRBV18 and TRBJ1-1; TRBD1 is a possible D gene (5 bases). From germline, CDR1 is KGHSH and CDR2 LQKENI. The CDR3 consists of 13 residues. Trimming left V 1 base short and J 4 bases short, with 7 bases between. CDR3 region: CASSPRQLTEAFF. The CDR3 DNA is TGTGCCAGCTCACCACGACAGCTCACTGAAGCTTTCTTT.

The gene calls are TRBV18 and TRBJ1-2; 8 bases are shared with TRBD1. Trimming at V came to 5 bases and at J to 7 bases, leaving 6 bases not matched to a gene. CDR1 and CDR2 from the germline V gene are KGHSH and LQKENI. The CDR3 runs to 13 residues. The CDR3 region is CASSTQGVSGYTF. In DNA, the CDR3 is TGTGCCAGCTCAACACAGGGGGTGAGTGGCTACACCTTC.

Regarding this clone: The same CDR3 can be traced to other DNA sequences in this sample. V and J are TRBV28 and TRBJ1-2, with 8 positions matching TRBD1. The CDR3 has 13 amino acids. V trimming: 4 bases; J trimming: 7 bases; junction bases outside the gene matches: 5. CDR1 is MDHEN and CDR2 is SYDVKM in the germline V gene. CDR3 in amino acids: CASSSGQGGGYTF. DNA of the CDR3: TGTGCCAGCAGTTCCGGACAGGGTGGTGGCTACACCTTC.

This chain joins TRBV7-9 and TRBJ2-5, with 8 bases fitting TRBD2. V lost 1 base and J lost 5; bases outside the gene matches: 3. Germline V gene sequence: CDR1 SEHNR, CDR2 FQNEAQ (reference sequence). The CDR3 length is 14 residues. CDR3 in amino acids: CASSLVLAAETQYF. Written as DNA, the CDR3 is TGTGCCAGCAGCTTAGTACTAGCGGCTGAGACCCAGTACTTC.

This clone has only a few counts. The CDR3 coding sequence is TGTGCCAGTACGGGACACGGACTGGATGAGCAGTTCTTC. It encodes CASTGHGLDEQFF. The chain employs TRBV6-5 and TRBJ2-1; D might be TRBD1 (6 bases). CDR1 is MNHEY, CDR2 SVGAGI, per germline. The CDR3 covers 13 residues. V shed 9 bases and J shed 8 bases, with 17 bases lying between them.

This chain uses TRBV19 with TRBJ2-2, with D unclear. V was pared by 1 base and J by 8 bases, with 8 bases between. This CDR3 has 13 residues. Germline loops: CDR1 LNHDA, CDR2 SQIVND (reference sequence). The CDR3 protein is CASSIGQIGELFF. The CDR3 DNA follows: TGTGCCAGTAGTATAGGACAAATTGGGGAGCTGTTTTTT. Complete variable domain (other parts from reference TRBV19 and TRBJ2-2): DGGITQSPKYLFRKEGQNVTLSCEQNLNHDAMYWYRQDPGQGLRLIYYSQIVNDFQKGDIAEGYSVSREKKESFPLTVTSAQKNPTAFYLCASSIGQIGELFFGEGSRLTVL.

This rearrangement joins TRBV10-3 to TRBJ1-2, with TRBD1 identical over 7 bases. The CDR3 has 14 amino acids. Germline V gene data show CDR1 as ENHRY and CDR2 as SYGVKD. Unmatched junction bases numbered 4, after V lost 6 bases and J lost 0 bases. The DNA for the CDR3 is TGTGCCATCAGCGCCGGGACAGCTAACTATGGCTACACCTTC. Translated, it gives CAISAGTANYGYTF.

V gene TRBV25-1 combines with J gene TRBJ1-1, with D perhaps matching TRBD1 (5 bases). Deletions cut 5 bases from V and 4 bases from J, with 17 bases between. From germline, CDR1 is MGHDK and CDR2 SYGVNS. The CDR3 spans 15 residues. The CDR3 DNA reads as TGTGCCAGCAGTTCCAGGACATATAAAAGCACTGAAGCTTTCTTT. Translated: CASSSRTYKSTEAFF.